This entry describes one T cell receptor beta chain. TCRdb's copy holds only in-frame clones and misses some; the assay was immunoSEQ multiplex PCR. The data show 150,000 to 200,000 clones, 60% to 80% seen once. Trimming left V 6 bases short and J 0 bases short, with 9 bases between. The germline V gene has CDR1 MNHEY and CDR2 SVGEGT. This CDR3 region has 13 residues. Participant-given clinical history determined each cohort assignment. This sample was taken from a study of blood T cell repertoires in COVID-19. The clonotype comes from a woman in her forties or fifties who had recovered from COVID-19. Specimen: PBMCs or T cells enriched from blood (not recorded which). This sequence joins TRBV6-2 or TRBV6-3 and TRBJ2-7; D not certain. The CDR3 loop reads CASSLSYSYEQYF. The CDR3 nucleotides read TGTGCCAGCAGCCTTTCTTACTCCTACGAGCAGTACTTC.